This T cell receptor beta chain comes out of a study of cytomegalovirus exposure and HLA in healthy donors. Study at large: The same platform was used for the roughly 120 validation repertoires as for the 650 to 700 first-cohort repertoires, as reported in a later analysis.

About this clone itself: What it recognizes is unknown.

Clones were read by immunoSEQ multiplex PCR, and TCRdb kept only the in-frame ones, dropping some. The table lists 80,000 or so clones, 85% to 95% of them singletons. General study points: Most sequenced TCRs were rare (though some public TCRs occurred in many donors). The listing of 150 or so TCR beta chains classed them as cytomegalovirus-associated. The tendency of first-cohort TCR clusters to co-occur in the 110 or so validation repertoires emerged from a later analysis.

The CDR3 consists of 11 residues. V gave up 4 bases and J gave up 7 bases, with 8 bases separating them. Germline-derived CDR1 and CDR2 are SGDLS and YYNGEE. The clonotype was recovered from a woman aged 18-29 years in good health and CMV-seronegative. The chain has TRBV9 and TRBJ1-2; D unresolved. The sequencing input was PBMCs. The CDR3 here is CASSPLAGYTF. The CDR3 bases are TGTGCCAGCAGCCCACTCGCTGGCTACACCTTC.